This entry is about one T cell receptor beta chain. The sample is drawn from a study of blood T cell repertoires in COVID-19. Study summary: The study drew acute and convalescent COVID-19 samples from the United States, Italy and Spain. From T cells, B-cell-depleted T cells, or PBMCs came the material, which was cDNA or gDNA.

Authors' analysis steps: It was from reference gene primer amplification that nucleated cell counts were estimated. Libraries were prepared by immunoSEQ multiplex PCR; TCRdb keeps only in-frame clonotypes and omits some of them. That table supplies the V and J calls and clone size; D and trimming were determined from the DNA. The table lists roughly 150,000 clones, about 86% of them singletons. Per the germline V gene, CDR1 is DFQATT and CDR2 is SNEGSKA (reference sequence). CDR3 size: 13 residues. With 3 bases removed from V and 7 bases from J, the gap between germline ends came to 13 bases. The rearrangement links TRBV20-1 to TRBJ1-3, with D possibly TRBD1 on 5 matching bases. This receptor was obtained from a man between 50 and 59 years old who had recovered from COVID-19. Material for sequencing was PBMCs or T cells enriched from blood (not recorded which). The CDR3 DNA reads TGCAGTGCTAGTACTCAGGGATTTAACACCATATATTTT. Translation: CSASTQGFNTIYF.